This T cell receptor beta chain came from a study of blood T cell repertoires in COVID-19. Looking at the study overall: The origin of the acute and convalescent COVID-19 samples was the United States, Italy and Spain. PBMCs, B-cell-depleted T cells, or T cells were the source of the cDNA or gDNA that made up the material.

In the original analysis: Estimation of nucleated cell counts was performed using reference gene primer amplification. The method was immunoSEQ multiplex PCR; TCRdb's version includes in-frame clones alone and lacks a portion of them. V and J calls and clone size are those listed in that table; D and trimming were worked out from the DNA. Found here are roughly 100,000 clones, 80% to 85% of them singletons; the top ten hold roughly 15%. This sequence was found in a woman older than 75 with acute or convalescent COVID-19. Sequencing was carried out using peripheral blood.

The CDR3 DNA reads TGTGCTAGTGGTTTGACAGGGGGTCCCGCGAACACCGGGGAGCTGTTTTTT. This translates into CASGLTGGPANTGELFF. V gene TRBV12-5 combines with J gene TRBJ2-2; TRBD1 matches 8 bases. The junction had 5 bases not matched to a gene; V was cut back by 2 bases and J by 0 bases. The CDR3 length is 17 residues. CDR1 LGHNT and CDR2 FRNRAP come from the germline V gene.